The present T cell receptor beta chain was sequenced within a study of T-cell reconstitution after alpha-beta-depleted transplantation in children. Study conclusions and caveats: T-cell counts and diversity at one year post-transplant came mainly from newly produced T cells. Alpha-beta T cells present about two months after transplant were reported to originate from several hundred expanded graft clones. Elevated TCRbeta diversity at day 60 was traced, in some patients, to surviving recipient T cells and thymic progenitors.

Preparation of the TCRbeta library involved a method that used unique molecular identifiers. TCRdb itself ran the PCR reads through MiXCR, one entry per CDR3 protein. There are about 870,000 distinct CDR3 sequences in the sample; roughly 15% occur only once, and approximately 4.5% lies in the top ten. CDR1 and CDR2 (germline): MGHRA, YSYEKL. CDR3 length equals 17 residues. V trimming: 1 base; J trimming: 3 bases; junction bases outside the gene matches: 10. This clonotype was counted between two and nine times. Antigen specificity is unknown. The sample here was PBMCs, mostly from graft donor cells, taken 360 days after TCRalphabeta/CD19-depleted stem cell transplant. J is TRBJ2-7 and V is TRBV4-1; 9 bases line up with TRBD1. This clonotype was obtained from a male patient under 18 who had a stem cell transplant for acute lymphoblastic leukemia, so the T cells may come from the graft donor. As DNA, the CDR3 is TGCGCCAGCAGCCAAGGCAAGGGACAGGGTCGGTTCTACGAGCAGTACTTC. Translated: CASSQGKGQGRFYEQYF.